This T cell receptor (beta chain) was sequenced during a study of T cells in Graves' hyperthyroidism and ophthalmopathy. Points from the study as a whole: The model made its ophthalmopathy prediction, and onset followed a median approximately six months later.

V shed 6 bases and J 0 bases; nucleotides not matched to a gene: 6. The CDR3 consists of 15 residues. CDR1 is SNHLY and CDR2 is FYNNEI in the germline V gene. This clonotype was recorded many times. Its specificity is not known. From RNA transcripts, TCR beta CDR3 regions were amplified. HTBI primers drove first-round RT-PCR of the TCR CDR3. MiXCR, applied by TCRdb to the multiplex PCR reads, yields one record per CDR3 protein. The table lists approximately 640,000 distinct CDR3 sequences, roughly 17% of them singletons. No ophthalmopathy progression within 18 months constituted stable Graves' hyperthyroidism. Uncontrolled infections, other autoimmune diseases, pregnancy or lactation led to exclusion of patients.

The sequenced sample was blood. The receptor's source is a woman aged 30 to 39 with Graves' hyperthyroidism. The gene calls are TRBV2 and TRBJ2-3; 7 bases align to TRBD2. The DNA for the CDR3 is TGTGCCAGCAGGGCTAGCGGTACTAGCACAGATACGCAGTATTTT. Translating it yields CASRASGTSTDTQYF.